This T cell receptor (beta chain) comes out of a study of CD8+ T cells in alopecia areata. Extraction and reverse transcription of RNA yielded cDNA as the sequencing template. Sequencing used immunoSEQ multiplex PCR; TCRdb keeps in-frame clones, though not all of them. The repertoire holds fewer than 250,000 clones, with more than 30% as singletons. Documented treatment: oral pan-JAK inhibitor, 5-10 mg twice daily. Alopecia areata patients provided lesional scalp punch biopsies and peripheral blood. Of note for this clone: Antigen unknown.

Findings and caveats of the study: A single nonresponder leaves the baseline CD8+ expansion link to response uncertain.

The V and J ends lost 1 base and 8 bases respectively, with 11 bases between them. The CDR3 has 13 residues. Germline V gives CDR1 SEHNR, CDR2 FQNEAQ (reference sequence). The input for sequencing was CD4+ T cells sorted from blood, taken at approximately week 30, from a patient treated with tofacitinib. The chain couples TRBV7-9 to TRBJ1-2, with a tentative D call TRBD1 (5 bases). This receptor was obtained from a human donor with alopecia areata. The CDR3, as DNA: TGTGCCAGCAGCTTAGTGGGGGAGCGGGGCTACACCTTC. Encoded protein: CASSLVGERGYTF.